Shown below are 18 T cell receptor beta chains from a single sample sequenced in a study of CD8 T cells in Susac syndrome. When the RNA was reverse transcribed, random hexamers were used with an input of about 0.5 to 1 ug. Each CDR3 protein gets one entry after TCRdb re-called the immunoSEQ multiplex PCR reads with MiXCR. The sample lists about 240,000 distinct CDR3 sequences, roughly 95% occurring once. Sequencing was carried out using CD4+ T cells from PBMCs. These receptors came from a human donor with Susac syndrome.

The chain is built from TRBV28 and TRBJ2-7; D perhaps matches TRBD1 (5 bases). V gave up 5 bases and J gave up 2 bases, with 13 bases separating them. CDR3 size: 14 residues. Germline V gene sequence: CDR1 MDHEN, CDR2 SYDVKM. For the CDR3, the DNA is TGTGCCAGCAGTCTCGACAGACCACCCTACGAGCAGTACTTC. Encoded protein: CASSLDRPPYEQYF.

A single count supports this clonotype. V and J are TRBV18 and TRBJ1-5; no reliable D call. The CDR3 length is 14 residues. Germline CDR1 is KGHSH and CDR2 is LQKENI. V was shortened by 3 bases and J by 3 bases, with 9 bases between the two germline ends. CDR3 nucleotide sequence: TGTGCCAGCTCACCCGGCGGATACAATCAGCCCCAGCATTTT. Translation gives CASSPGGYNQPQHF.

The chain employs TRBV6-6 and TRBJ2-7, with D possibly being TRBD1 (5 bases). The CDR3 has 12 amino acids. Germline values: CDR1 MNHNY, CDR2 SVGAGI (reference sequence). With 4 bases removed from V and 3 bases from J, the gap between germline ends came to 7 bases. CDR3 sequence reads: CASSLQDYEQYF. CDR3 sequence (DNA): TGTGCCAGCAGTTTACAGGACTACGAGCAGTACTTC.

CDR3: CSVELQGGMNTEAFF. CDR3 sequence (DNA): TGCAGCGTTGAATTGCAGGGGGGGATGAACACTGAAGCTTTCTTT. The V call is TRBV29-1, the J call TRBJ1-1; TRBD1 agrees at 7 bases. CDR3 length: 15 residues. V lost 2 bases and J lost 0; bases outside the gene matches: 6. Per germline, CDR1 SQVTM and CDR2 ANQGSEA. Based on the CDR3 plus reference TRBV29-1 and TRBJ1-1, the full variable domain is SAVISQKPSRDICQRGTSLTIQCQVDSQVTMMFWYRQQPGQSLTLIATANQGSEATYESGFVIDKFPISRPNLTFSTLTVSNMSPEDSSIYLCSVELQGGMNTEAFFGQGTRLTVV.

The chain employs TRBV5-1 and TRBJ2-5; 8 positions match TRBD1. CDR3 length equals 16 residues. Germline CDR1 and CDR2: SGHRS and YFSETQ. V trimming: 1 base; J trimming: 1 base; junction bases outside the gene matches: 6. CDR3: CASSLFGQGSQETQYF. The CDR3 DNA follows: TGCGCCAGCAGCTTGTTCGGACAGGGTTCCCAAGAGACCCAGTACTTC. The whole variable domain, remainder taken from reference TRBV5-1 and TRBJ2-5, is KAGVTQTPRYLIKTRGQQVTLSCSPISGHRSVSWYQQTPGQGLQFLFEYFSETQRNKGNFPGRFSGRQFSNSRSEMNVSTLELGDSALYLCASSLFGQGSQETQYFGPGTRLLVL.

This clonotype appeared a single time. The V gene is TRBV19, the J gene TRBJ2-1, with D possibly TRBD2 on 7 matching bases. This CDR3 is 14 amino acids long. Germline CDR1 reads LNHDA; CDR2 reads SQIVND (reference sequence). V lost 10 bases and J lost 6, with 19 bases in between. This CDR3 is CATAAGQPANEQFF. CDR3 DNA sequence: TGTGCCACCGCAGCGGGACAACCCGCCAATGAGCAGTTCTTC.

J is TRBJ2-3 and V is TRBV30; 9 positions agree with TRBD1. V lost 0 bases, J lost 5 bases, and 6 bases stayed unmatched. Germline values: CDR1 GTSNPN, CDR2 SVGIG (reference sequence). The length of the CDR3 is 15 residues. CDR3 sequence: CAWSVSTGGRDTQYF. DNA of the CDR3: TGTGCCTGGAGTGTATCGACAGGGGGACGAGATACGCAGTATTTT.

The rearrangement joins TRBV3-1 to TRBJ1-2; weak D call: TRBD1 (6 bases). Trimming took 4 bases from V and 10 from J, leaving 19 bases between them. CDR1 and CDR2 (germline): LGHDT, YNNKEL (reference sequence). This CDR3 region has 14 residues. The DNA for the CDR3 is TGTGCCAGCAGCCGCAAGGGGACAATGGTGTCCTACACCTTC. It encodes CASSRKGTMVSYTF.

This clonotype was seen once. The chain is built from TRBV2 and TRBJ2-5; D is ambiguous. The CDR3 runs 14 residues. The V end was cut by 2 bases, the J end by 0 bases, with 7 bases between. CDR1 and CDR2 (germline): SNHLY, FYNNEI. CDR3 sequence reads: CASSESRDQETQYF. The DNA for the CDR3 is TGTGCCAGCAGTGAATCACGGGACCAAGAGACCCAGTACTTC.

The rearrangement uses TRBV25-1 and TRBJ1-2; 8 nucleotides agree with TRBD1. Germline CDR1 is MGHDK and CDR2 is SYGVNS. The CDR3 runs to 14 residues. With V trimmed by 5 bases and J by 4 bases, 6 bases remained unmatched. The CDR3 spells CASSTTGGGYGYTF. Here the CDR3 DNA reads TGTGCCAGCAGTACCACAGGGGGTGGCTATGGCTACACCTTC.

J is TRBJ2-3 and V is TRBV7-9; the D gene is possibly TRBD2 (5 bases). Trimming left V 4 bases short and J 4 bases short, with 9 bases between. CDR3 length: 13 residues. The germline CDR1 and CDR2 sequences are SEHNR and FQNEAQ (reference sequence). CDR3 sequence reads: CASSSLAPDTQYF. In nucleotides, the CDR3 is TGTGCCAGCAGCTCTCTAGCCCCAGATACGCAGTATTTT. Full variable domain (missing parts from reference TRBV7-9 and TRBJ2-3): DTGVSQNPRHKITKRGQNVTFRCDPISEHNRLYWYRQTLGQGPEFLTYFQNEAQLEKSRLLSDRFSAERPKGSFSTLEIQRTEQGDSAMYLCASSSLAPDTQYFGPGTRLTVL.

The chain joins TRBV5-6 to TRBJ1-3, with a weak D call TRBD1 (6 bases). Between the trimmed V and J ends, which lost 0 bases and 0 bases, there was a span of 16 bases. CDR3 length: 18 residues. Germline V gene data show CDR1 as SGHDT and CDR2 as YYEEEE. Here the CDR3 DNA reads TGTGCCAGCAGCTTGGTTACAATAGGGGACACCTCTGGAAACACCATATATTTT. This gives the protein CASSLVTIGDTSGNTIYF.

The rearrangement uses TRBV14 and TRBJ2-1; D is unresolved. Trimming stripped 6 bases from V and 4 bases from J, with 13 bases between. This CDR3 comprises 14 residues. From germline, CDR1 is SGHDN and CDR2 FVKESK. Here the CDR3 DNA reads TGTGCCAGCAGGCTGCTCTCGGCTTACAATGAGCAGTTCTTC. It translates to CASRLLSAYNEQFF.

The V call is TRBV7-9, the J call TRBJ1-5; TRBD1 agrees at 8 bases. Germline lookup yields CDR1 SEHNR and CDR2 FQNEAQ (reference sequence). The CDR3 spans 15 residues. Trimming removed 2 bases from V and 5 bases from J; junction bases left unmatched: 5. CDR3 sequence: CASSLLGTGDQPQHF. Here the CDR3 DNA reads TGTGCCAGCAGCTTACTGGGGACAGGTGATCAGCCCCAGCATTTT. Based on the CDR3 plus reference TRBV7-9 and TRBJ1-5, the full variable domain is DTGVSQNPRHKITKRGQNVTFRCDPISEHNRLYWYRQTLGQGPEFLTYFQNEAQLEKSRLLSDRFSAERPKGSFSTLEIQRTEQGDSAMYLCASSLLGTGDQPQHFGDGTRLSIL.

V gene TRBV28 combines with J gene TRBJ1-2; 9 positions match TRBD1. The CDR3 covers 16 residues. V was clipped by 2 bases and J by 5 bases; unmatched bases: 9. Germline lookup yields CDR1 MDHEN and CDR2 SYDVKM. The CDR3 reads CASSLDIQGAPYGYTF. The CDR3 bases are TGTGCCAGCAGTTTAGATATACAGGGGGCGCCGTATGGCTACACCTTC.

The chain recombines TRBV11-2 with TRBJ2-7; 10 nucleotides match TRBD2. The J segment lost 7 bases and the V segment lost 3 bases, leaving 6 bases of the junction unmatched. The CDR3 has 14 residues. Germline lookup yields CDR1 SGHAT and CDR2 FQNNGV. CDR3 nucleotides: TGTGCCAGCAGCTTGCTAGCGGGAGCGGGTGAGCAGTACTTC. Translated, it gives CASSLLAGAGEQYF.

The chain uses TRBV4-2 and TRBJ2-7, with D perhaps TRBD2 (6 bases). V was trimmed by 0 bases and J by 3 bases, leaving 12 bases between them. The germline CDR1 and CDR2 sequences are LGHNA and YNFKEQ. The CDR3 is 15 amino acids. The CDR3 sequence: CASSQEPGLGYEQYF. As DNA, the CDR3 is TGTGCCAGCAGCCAAGAGCCGGGACTTGGCTACGAGCAGTACTTC.

The gene calls are TRBV28 and TRBJ1-2; maybe TRBD1 (5 bases). This CDR3 region has 11 residues. V was clipped by 10 bases and J by 8 bases, with 14 bases between them. Per germline, CDR1 MDHEN and CDR2 SYDVKM. Here the CDR3 reads CANQGVEGYTF. CDR3 sequence (DNA): TGTGCCAACCAGGGAGTGGAAGGCTACACCTTC.